Following are 15 T cell receptor beta chains from one sample sequenced in a study of immune evolution from preneoplasia to lung adenocarcinoma. Assay used: immunoSEQ multiplex PCR; TCRdb lists only in-frame clones, some missing. The sample yields about 3,800 clones, roughly 80% seen once. Sequencing used FFPE adjacent normal lung tissue. All receptors derive from a person aged 70 to 85 with lung adenocarcinoma.

The J gene is TRBJ1-2, the V gene TRBV7-9; TRBD1 matches 7 bases. CDR1 is SEHNR, CDR2 FQNEAQ, per germline (reference sequence). V lost 6 bases and J lost 3; bases outside the gene matches: 13. There are 16 residues in the CDR3. The CDR3 here is CASSKTLGGQHYGYTF. The CDR3 DNA is TGTGCCAGCAGTAAAACCCTCGGGGGACAGCACTATGGCTACACCTTC.

The genes are TRBV5-1 and TRBJ2-5; the D gene is possibly TRBD2 (5 bases). The V end lost 4 bases, the J end lost 2 bases, and 12 bases lay between the germline ends. Germline CDR1 SGHRS, CDR2 YFSETQ. The CDR3 is 14 amino acids. CDR3 DNA: TGCGCCAGCAGCCCTTGGACTGGGCAAGAGACCCAGTACTTC. Translation gives CASSPWTGQETQYF.

This chain joins TRBV28 and TRBJ2-7, with D perhaps matching TRBD1 or TRBD2 (6 bases each). The V end was cut by 1 base, the J end by 3 bases, with 13 bases between. Per germline, CDR1 MDHEN and CDR2 SYDVKM. CDR3 length equals 15 residues. CDR3 region: CASSLLEGGHYEQYF. The CDR3, as DNA: TGTGCCAGCAGTTTATTGGAGGGGGGCCACTACGAGCAGTACTTC. Variable domain in full (rest from reference TRBV28 and TRBJ2-7): DVKVTQSSRYLVKRTGEKVFLECVQDMDHENMFWYRQDPGLGLRLIYFSYDVKMKEKGDIPEGYSVSREKKERFSLILESASTNQTSMYLCASSLLEGGHYEQYFGPGTRLTVT.

The chain combines TRBV7-9 with TRBJ2-7, with D perhaps TRBD1 (6 bases). CDR1 is SEHNR and CDR2 is FQNEAQ in the germline V gene (reference sequence). The CDR3 is 15 residues long. Trimming removed 0 bases at V and 2 bases at J, with 11 bases between. The chain's CDR3 is CASSLASGATYEQYF. The CDR3 bases are TGTGCCAGCAGCTTAGCGTCAGGGGCAACCTACGAGCAGTACTTC.

The rearrangement joins TRBV19 to TRBJ2-1; 9 nucleotides line up with TRBD1. Germline CDR1 is LNHDA and CDR2 is SQIVND (reference sequence). The V and J ends lost 5 bases and 4 bases, in that order; junction bases with no gene match: 12. The CDR3 extends over 17 amino acids. CDR3 DNA: TGTGCCAGTAGTCCTCTTACAGGGGGCAAGGGGTACAATGAGCAGTTCTTC. Its translation is CASSPLTGGKGYNEQFF.

V is TRBV2 and J is TRBJ1-3; D not certain. Germline V CDR1 and CDR2: SNHLY, FYNNEI. Trimming took 5 bases from V and 2 from J, leaving 13 bases between them. This CDR3 contains 15 residues. CDR3 region: CASSQEGFTGNTIYF. The CDR3 DNA reads TGTGCCAGCAGTCAGGAAGGATTCACTGGAAACACCATATATTTT.

The chain combines TRBV6-5 with TRBJ2-7; a possible D gene is TRBD2 (5 bases). This CDR3 spans 15 amino acids. The V end was cut by 5 bases, the J end by 1 base, with 15 bases between. CDR1 and CDR2 (germline): MNHEY, SVGAGI. CDR3 DNA sequence: TGTGCCAGCAGTCTAGCAGGCGTCAGGTCCTACGAGCAGTACTTC. Translating it yields CASSLAGVRSYEQYF.

DNA of the CDR3: TGTGCCAGCAGCCAAGATCGGGGACTAGCGGACGTGGTCTACAATGAGCAGTTCTTC. Translation: CASSQDRGLADVVYNEQFF. The chain combines TRBV4-2 with TRBJ2-1; 11 nucleotides align to TRBD2. Germline CDR1 is LGHNA and CDR2 is YNFKEQ. With V trimmed by 0 bases and J by 3 bases, 10 bases remained unmatched. The CDR3 consists of 19 residues.

Concerning this clone: A read error may produce the germline difference seen at one junction end. The chain couples TRBV5-1 to TRBJ1-3; 7 bases fit TRBD1. Per germline, CDR1 SGHRS and CDR2 YFSETQ. The CDR3 sequence is 15 residues long. CDR3 protein: CASRERQGDGNTIYF. The CDR3 DNA reads TGTGCCAGCAGAGAGAGACAGGGAGATGGAAACACCATATATTTT.

The rearrangement uses TRBV7-9 and TRBJ2-1; possibly TRBD1 for D (5 bases). This CDR3 has 11 amino acids. Trimming removed 2 bases from V and 10 bases from J, with 6 bases in between. Germline V gene lookup returns CDR1 SEHNR and CDR2 FQNEAQ (reference sequence). DNA for the CDR3: TGTGCCAGCAGCTTATCAGGGGAGCAGTTCTTC. It is translated as CASSLSGEQFF. Looking up the rest from reference TRBV7-9 and TRBJ2-1 gives the full variable domain: DTGVSQNPRHKITKRGQNVTFRCDPISEHNRLYWYRQTLGQGPEFLTYFQNEAQLEKSRLLSDRFSAERPKGSFSTLEIQRTEQGDSAMYLCASSLSGEQFFGPGTRLTVL.

The chain carries TRBV18 and TRBJ1-5, with D perhaps TRBD1 (5 bases). CDR3 length: 14 residues. Trimming shortened V by 2 bases and J by 5 bases, and 10 bases separated the two germline ends. CDR1 and CDR2 from the germline V gene are KGHSH and LQKENI. The CDR3 sequence is CASSPGTGDQPQHF. In DNA form, the CDR3 reads TGTGCCAGCTCACCAGGAACAGGTGATCAGCCCCAGCATTTT.

This chain links TRBV30 with TRBJ1-2; no reliable D call. CDR1 GTSNPN and CDR2 SVGIG come from the germline V gene (reference sequence). The V end lost 4 bases, the J end lost 5 bases, and 17 bases lay between the germline ends. The CDR3 extends over 14 amino acids. The CDR3: CAWIRTASGYGYTF. The CDR3 DNA reads as TGTGCCTGGATTCGTACAGCCAGCGGGTATGGCTACACCTTC.

This chain uses TRBV5-1 with TRBJ2-1; D is unresolved. This CDR3 has 13 residues. The V gene lost 1 base and the J gene lost 5 bases, with 7 bases spanning the gap. Germline V gives CDR1 SGHRS, CDR2 YFSETQ. The CDR3 DNA reads as TGCGCCAGCAGCTTGAATACCAACAATGAGCAGTTCTTC. The encoded protein is CASSLNTNNEQFF.

This clone was detected a few times. The rearrangement joins TRBV11-3 to TRBJ2-4, with TRBD2 matching over 7 bases. Per germline, CDR1 SGHNT and CDR2 YENEEA. The J segment lost 9 bases and the V segment lost 2 bases, leaving 7 bases of the junction unmatched. This CDR3 has 14 residues. DNA of the CDR3: TGTGCCAGCAGCTTATTTGTAGGCGGGAGCATTCAGTACTTC. Translation gives CASSLFVGGSIQYF.

The V and J genes are TRBV15 and TRBJ2-7, with 8 bases matching TRBD1. This CDR3 spans 13 amino acids. The V gene's germline CDR1 is LNHNV and CDR2 YYDKDF (reference sequence). V shed 4 bases, J shed 4 bases, and the junction held 3 bases outside the gene matches. The CDR3 protein is CATSTRTGYEQYF. The CDR3 DNA reads TGTGCCACCAGCACCCGGACAGGGTACGAGCAGTACTTC.